The clone carrying this T cell receptor beta chain was seen more than once but under ten times. MiXCR was run by TCRdb on the RT-PCR reads, yielding one entry per CDR3 protein. In the table there are 650,000 to 800,000 distinct CDR3 sequences, 14% of which are singletons. The receptor was isolated from a female donor in good health, serving as a healthy control. The sequenced sample was memory CD4+ T cells from blood.

CDR3 DNA: TGTGCCAGCATCCCGAGCGGGGGCCCGAACACCGGGGAGCTGTTTTTT. It is translated as CASIPSGGPNTGELFF. V usage is TRBV7-2 and J usage is TRBJ2-2; 8 nucleotides match TRBD2. The CDR3 consists of 16 residues. Per the germline V gene, CDR1 is SGHTA and CDR2 is FQGNSA. The J segment lost 0 bases and the V segment lost 7 bases, leaving 7 bases of the junction unmatched.